This T cell receptor (beta chain) was identified in a study of T cell responses to AZD1222 COVID-19 vaccine listed by TCRdb under 2021. Some background on the complete study: Because spike-specific TCR depth and breadth did not differ between the two schedules, AZD1222 recipients who got a second dose at roughly 4 weeks were pooled with those who got a second dose at roughly 12 weeks. Trial participants were enrolled into age subgroups of 18-55, 56-69 and 70-plus years, which contained roughly 140, 27 and 60 TCR-sequenced participants, respectively. TCR sequencing was performed for roughly 250 trial participants, of whom about 200 were given two doses of AZD1222 and roughly 25 were given two doses of MenACWY control vaccine.

Comment on this clone: The antigen it binds to is not known. There are no base qualities to consult, and no much larger clone falls within one base.

The investigation overall reported the following: Because no day 14 peak-response samples were available, repertoires were characterized only after the peak T cell response. In the small 56-69-year group, the increase in depth fell short of significance, most likely because of low power. Conclusions about previously exposed vaccinees were limited because only six AZD1222 recipients were SARS-CoV-2 seropositive at baseline. Vaccine-associated CD4 TCRs spanned the whole spike protein, with dominant responses in regions 160-218 and 743-854. Reportedly, close to half of the unique spike-specific TCRs recognized epitopes lying outside the regions that are mutated in the B.1.351 and B.1.1.7 variants. After two AZD1222 doses, spike-specific TCR breadth and depth were significantly higher than at day 0 and than in MenACWY recipients. Participants were mostly white British, with more females than males. The authors suggested clonal diversity may have been underestimated.

What the time point label conveys for this sample: baseline before first vaccination. Samples from vaccinated people were obtained from the UK trials COV001 and COV002, which included a single-blind randomized controlled phase 2/3 trial of AZD1222 (ChAdOx1 nCoV-19) in healthy adults. For TCRbeta chain sequencing, PBMC samples were collected from trial participants at day 0 and at day 28 after the second dose. The CDR3 regions of human TCRbeta chains were analyzed by immunosequencing. The study's own analysis went as follows. TCRs in the repertoires were compared against a reference library of SARS-CoV-2-specific TCRs that had been generated with the MIRA antigen-specificity platform. Breadth was defined as the fraction of unique TCRs that were SARS-CoV-2-associated. Depth was defined as the fraction of total T cells that were SARS-CoV-2-associated. Using the MIRA data, each spike-specific TCR was assigned both to the spike region to which the TCR was reactive and to a CD4 or CD8 class. Log10-transformed breadth and depth values were compared by one-way ANOVA with Sidak's multiple comparisons tests. TCRdb's version of the immuneACCESS table is confined to in-frame rearrangements and falls short of the full clone set. An unresolved V gene accounts for under half of the shortfall where checked; the remainder is of unknown origin. V, J and clone size are taken as reported in that table, and D and trimming were inferred from the DNA itself. This sample is represented by around 110,000 clones; roughly 84% of them were singletons. The ten most abundant clones make up roughly 7.4% of the sample.

This receptor was taken from an adult in good health. The sequencing here drew on peripheral blood, taken on day 0 of AZD1222 vaccination.

The sequenced DNA is TGTGCCAGCAACGGCTACCTTGGCGGGGAGCTGTTTTTT. It translates as CASNGYLGGELFF. The V gene is TRBV7-9 and the J gene is TRBJ2-2; no D gene call is confident. The trim is 7 bases for V and 7 bases for J, with a gap of 13 bases between the germline ends. Spanning cysteine to phenylalanine, the CDR3 consists of 13 amino acids. Only CDR3 DNA is held: 39 bases, read in frame from base 1. The CDR1 and CDR2 encoded by the germline V gene (reference sequence) are SEHNR and FQNEAQ.